Below are 13 T cell receptor beta chains sequenced from a single sample in a study of T-cell memory formation after mild COVID-19. One entry per CDR3 protein, called by TCRdb with MiXCR from the 5' RACE reads. The sample lists more than 300,000 distinct CDR3 sequences, roughly an eighth occurring once. Sequencing was carried out using PBMCs or a T cell subset sorted from them (not recorded which). The source is a man aged 18 to 30 who had mild COVID-19 (a few samples of this study predate the infection). Cell type and time point are not known.

This clonotype turned up a few times. This rearrangement joins TRBV27 to TRBJ1-1; D call uncertain. The V end was cut by 4 bases, the J end by 6 bases, with 15 bases between. CDR3 length: 14 amino acids. In germline, CDR1 is MNHEY, CDR2 SMNVEV (reference sequence). This CDR3 reads CASSSSPRSAEAFF. DNA of the CDR3: TGTGCCAGCAGTTCCTCCCCGAGGTCGGCTGAAGCTTTCTTT.

The chain has TRBV5-1 and TRBJ1-5, with D possibly being TRBD1 (5 bases). This CDR3 has 15 residues. From germline, CDR1 is SGHRS and CDR2 YFSETQ. The ends were cut back, 0 bases at V and 7 bases at J, with 14 bases in the middle. In DNA form, the CDR3 reads TGCGCCAGCAGCTTGGAGGCAGGGAACGGACAGCCCCAGCATTTT. Protein product: CASSLEAGNGQPQHF.

This clonotype has more than one count but fewer than ten. The CDR3 nucleotides read TGTGCCATCAGTCGGACGGAAATTCCGAACACTGAAGCTTTCTTT. This codes for CAISRTEIPNTEAFF. V usage is TRBV10-3 and J usage is TRBJ1-1; D gene ambiguous. This CDR3 has 15 residues. Deletions cut 5 bases from V and 1 base from J, with 14 bases between. In germline, CDR1 is ENHRY, CDR2 SYGVKD.

In DNA, the CDR3 is TGCGCCAGCACCCCCCGGGGTTCTGGAAACACCATATATTTT. This codes for CASTPRGSGNTIYF. The chain joins TRBV5-1 to TRBJ1-3; D ambiguous. With 6 bases removed from V and 1 base from J, the gap between germline ends came to 11 bases. The CDR3 loop spans 14 amino acids. The germline V gene has CDR1 SGHRS and CDR2 YFSETQ.

The chain has TRBV10-3 and TRBJ1-1; D possibly corresponds to TRBD1 (5 bases). The CDR3 spans 12 residues. V dropped 5 bases and J dropped 6 bases, with 10 bases sitting between them. Germline V CDR1 and CDR2: ENHRY, SYGVKD. CDR3 in DNA: TGTGCCATCAGTAAAGGGGCACCTGAAGCTTTCTTT. It codes for CAISKGAPEAFF.

V and J are TRBV7-9 and TRBJ1-1; the match to TRBD1 covers 11 bases. The CDR3 has 17 amino acids. Germline V gene sequence: CDR1 SEHNR, CDR2 FQNEAQ (reference sequence). Unmatched junction bases numbered 9, after V lost 6 bases and J lost 0 bases. CDR3 bases: TGTGCCAGCAGTTCGCAAAGGACAGGGGGCATGAACACTGAAGCTTTCTTT. Protein product: CASSSQRTGGMNTEAFF.

This clonotype has a handful of counts. J is TRBJ2-6 and V is TRBV12-3 or TRBV12-4; 8 nucleotides match TRBD1. The CDR3 has 16 amino acids. J was trimmed by 4 bases and V by 8 bases; bases with no gene match: 10. CDR3 coding DNA: TGTGCCAGCCAAATTCAGGGGGCGCAAGGGGCCAACGTCCTGACTTTC. Protein product: CASQIQGAQGANVLTF.

V is TRBV20-1 and J is TRBJ2-3; D may be TRBD2 (5 bases). Germline values: CDR1 DFQATT, CDR2 SNEGSKA (reference sequence). The CDR3 loop spans 15 amino acids. The ends were cut back, 0 bases at V and 3 bases at J, with 13 bases in the middle. This chain's CDR3 is CSARERAEWTDTQYF. DNA for the CDR3: TGCAGTGCTAGAGAGCGGGCTGAGTGGACAGATACGCAGTATTTT.

This clonotype has ten or more counts. The rearrangement joins TRBV20-1 to TRBJ1-1; TRBD1 aligns across 9 bases. The CDR3 has 15 amino acids. The V segment lost 6 bases and the J segment 2 bases; nucleotides outside the gene matches: 10. Germline V gene sequence: CDR1 DFQATT, CDR2 SNEGSKA (reference sequence). The CDR3: CSAETPGQGNTEAFF. Written as DNA, the CDR3 is TGCAGTGCGGAGACCCCGGGACAGGGTAACACTGAAGCTTTCTTT.

This clonotype was counted ten times or more. The gene calls are TRBV5-1 and TRBJ2-1; TRBD1 matches at 11 bases. The CDR3 consists of 15 residues. In germline, CDR1 is SGHRS, CDR2 YFSETQ. Trimming took 4 bases from V and 8 from J; bases not matched to a gene: 8. In DNA form, the CDR3 reads TGCGCCAGCAGCCCCGGAGGACAGGGGGCCTATGAGCAGTTCTTC. Protein product: CASSPGGQGAYEQFF.

The rearrangement uses TRBV6-2 or TRBV6-3 and TRBJ2-6; no clear D gene. Trimming stripped 4 bases from V and 1 base from J, with 2 bases between. This CDR3 has 13 residues. CDR1 is MNHEY and CDR2 is SVGEGT in the germline V gene. This CDR3 reads CASSWSGANVLTF. CDR3 nucleotides: TGTGCCAGCAGTTGGTCTGGGGCCAACGTCCTGACTTTC.

The V call is TRBV4-1, the J call TRBJ2-1, with 9 bases that match TRBD2. The J segment lost 8 bases and the V segment lost 1 base, leaving 9 bases of the junction unmatched. Per germline, CDR1 MGHRA and CDR2 YSYEKL. This CDR3 region has 16 residues. In DNA form, the CDR3 reads TGCGCCAGCAGCCAAGGATGGGGACTAGCAAGCGATGAGCAGTTCTTC. Its translation is CASSQGWGLASDEQFF.

The gene calls are TRBV18 and TRBJ1-4; no reliable D call. In germline, CDR1 is KGHSH, CDR2 LQKENI. Trimming stripped 5 bases from V and 12 bases from J, with 10 bases between. This CDR3 comprises 11 residues. CDR3 DNA: TGTGCCAGCTCATCTCAATGGGAACTGTTTTTT. Translating gives CASSSQWELFF.